The 24 T cell receptor beta chains listed next were all sequenced from one sample in a study of blood T cell repertoires in COVID-19. Method: immunoSEQ multiplex PCR; TCRdb's copy keeps in-frame clones and lacks some. In the table there are some 70,000 clones, roughly 86% of which are singletons. Sequencing was performed on peripheral blood. The receptors here all came from a middle-aged man with COVID-19, enrolled during active disease.

The V and J genes are TRBV2 and TRBJ2-5; D remains ambiguous. Trimming shortened V by 8 bases and J by 1 base, and 8 bases separated the two germline ends. Germline CDR1 reads SNHLY; CDR2 reads FYNNEI. The CDR3 covers 12 residues. Here the CDR3 reads CASFPTQETQYF. The CDR3, as DNA: TGTGCCAGCTTCCCTACCCAAGAGACCCAGTACTTC.

The V and J genes are TRBV4-1 and TRBJ2-7; 7 bases fit TRBD1. The V gene end was trimmed by 4 bases and the J gene end by 2 bases; junction bases not matched to a gene: 8. The CDR3 has 15 amino acids. Germline V lookup: CDR1 MGHRA, CDR2 YSYEKL. In DNA form, the CDR3 reads TGCGCCAGCAGCCGGCCCTACAGGGGCACCTACGAGCAGTACTTC. Its protein is CASSRPYRGTYEQYF.

This chain connects TRBV15 to TRBJ2-1; 9 bases fit TRBD1. J gave up 6 bases and V 0 bases, and 3 bases lay outside the gene matches. The CDR3 has 15 amino acids. The germline V gene has CDR1 LNHNV and CDR2 YYDKDF (reference sequence). CDR3: CATSRDRTGVNEQFF. The CDR3 region has the DNA TGTGCCACCAGCAGAGATAGGACAGGGGTCAATGAGCAGTTCTTC.

The V and J genes are TRBV6-5 and TRBJ2-1; 9 bases are a match to TRBD1. The CDR3 is 13 amino acids. V shed 10 bases and J 5 bases; nucleotides not matched to a gene: 6. Germline-derived CDR1 and CDR2 are MNHEY and SVGAGI. Written as DNA, the CDR3 is TGTGCCACCACCGGGACAGGGAACAATGAGCAGTTCTTC. Translating gives CATTGTGNNEQFF.

This clone was found once. This chain links TRBV5-6 with TRBJ2-3; TRBD2 is a possible D gene (5 bases). V lost 4 bases to trimming and J lost 6 bases, with 15 bases between them. CDR1 and CDR2 from the germline V gene are SGHDT and YYEEEE. The CDR3 sequence is 14 residues long. The CDR3 here is CASSAPPRVDTQYF. CDR3 nucleotides: TGTGCCAGCAGCGCGCCCCCGAGGGTGGATACGCAGTATTTT.

This clone showed up just once. The chain has TRBV9 and TRBJ1-1, with 7 bases that match TRBD1. CDR3 length: 14 amino acids. Germline CDR1 reads SGDLS; CDR2 reads YYNGEE. J gave up 4 bases and V 2 bases, and 5 bases lay outside the gene matches. The CDR3 loop reads CASSVTGEGTEAFF. CDR3 nucleotides: TGTGCCAGCAGCGTCACAGGGGAAGGCACTGAAGCTTTCTTT.

This clone has only one observation. This chain joins TRBV6-5 and TRBJ2-7; possibly TRBD1 for D (6 bases). CDR3 length: 14 amino acids. Trimming pared 8 bases from V and 6 bases from J, leaving 20 bases between. CDR1 and CDR2 from the germline V gene are MNHEY and SVGAGI. DNA for the CDR3: TGTGCCAGCTGGTCTGGGGGCTACCCCTTCGAGCAGTACTTC. Its translation: CASWSGGYPFEQYF.

The J gene is TRBJ2-1, the V gene TRBV6-4, with 8 bases matching TRBD1. V was pared by 6 bases and J by 5 bases, with 12 bases of the junction left unmatched. The CDR3 covers 16 residues. Germline CDR1 MRHNA, CDR2 SNTAGT. CDR3 sequence reads: CASSRGAGGRDNEQFF. The CDR3 DNA reads as TGTGCCAGCAGCCGGGGAGCAGGGGGCAGGGACAATGAGCAGTTCTTC.

This clone was counted once. The chain recombines TRBV6-5 with TRBJ1-2; 8 bases are shared with TRBD1. The trim removed 0 bases at V and 4 bases at J, leaving 4 bases unmatched. CDR3 length: 15 amino acids. Germline CDR1 MNHEY, CDR2 SVGAGI. The CDR3 is CASSYSQGGSYGYTF. The DNA for the CDR3 is TGTGCCAGCAGTTACTCACAGGGGGGAAGCTATGGCTACACCTTC.

This chain joins TRBV5-5 and TRBJ1-1; the D gene is possibly TRBD1 (6 bases). Trimming left V 3 bases short and J 1 base short, with 13 bases between. Germline assignment: CDR1 SGHKS and CDR2 YYEKEE (reference sequence). This CDR3 comprises 15 residues. This chain's CDR3 is CASSYWDTPNTEAFF. Written as DNA, the CDR3 is TGTGCCAGCAGCTACTGGGACACACCGAACACTGAAGCTTTCTTT.

The gene calls are TRBV4-1 and TRBJ1-5; D is undetermined. The CDR3 runs 16 residues. The germline V gene has CDR1 MGHRA and CDR2 YSYEKL. V dropped 1 base and J dropped 0 bases, with 10 bases sitting between them. CDR3 sequence reads: CASSQVRENSNQPQHF. CDR3 DNA sequence: TGCGCCAGCAGCCAAGTACGGGAGAATAGCAATCAGCCCCAGCATTTT.

The genes are TRBV28 and TRBJ2-3; 9 bases map to TRBD2. The germline V gene has CDR1 MDHEN and CDR2 SYDVKM. This CDR3 region has 16 residues. Trimming took 3 bases from V and 3 from J; bases not matched to a gene: 7. CDR3 nucleotide sequence: TGTGCCAGCAGTTTGGCTAGCGGGGTCCAAACAGATACGCAGTATTTT. Its protein is CASSLASGVQTDTQYF.

The chain couples TRBV10-2 to TRBJ2-3; possibly TRBD2 for D (6 bases). The CDR3 consists of 15 residues. CDR1 and CDR2 from the germline V gene are WSHSY and SAAADI. V was shortened by 2 bases and J by 1 base, with 10 bases between the two germline ends. CDR3 region: CASSEPGTGTDTQYF. The CDR3, as DNA: TGCGCCAGCAGTGAGCCAGGGACTGGCACAGATACGCAGTATTTT.

The chain couples TRBV28 to TRBJ2-3, with D unresolved. Germline assignment: CDR1 MDHEN and CDR2 SYDVKM. CDR3 size: 14 residues. V was cut by 6 bases and J by 4 bases, with 14 bases left in between. CDR3 amino acids: CASSSGSAADTQYF. The CDR3 DNA reads as TGTGCCAGCAGCTCCGGGTCAGCCGCAGATACGCAGTATTTT.

V gene TRBV9 combines with J gene TRBJ1-6, with a possible D match to TRBD1 (5 bases). This CDR3 is built from 13 residues. V lost 5 bases, J lost 8 bases, and 11 bases lay in between. Germline lookup yields CDR1 SGDLS and CDR2 YYNGEE. CDR3: CASRCWGDSPLHF. The DNA of the CDR3 is TGTGCCAGCAGATGTTGGGGCGATTCACCCCTCCACTTT. The full variable domain, rest sourced from reference TRBV9 and TRBJ1-6, is DSGVTQTPKHLITATGQRVTLRCSPRSGDLSVYWYQQSLDQGLQFLIQYYNGEERAKGNILERFSAQQFPDLHSELNLSSLELGDSALYFCASRCWGDSPLHFGNGTRLTVT.

This chain connects TRBV5-1 to TRBJ2-3; D gene ambiguous. The CDR3 is 11 amino acids. The V end was cut by 10 bases, the J end by 6 bases, with 12 bases between. The V gene's germline CDR1 is SGHRS and CDR2 YFSETQ. CDR3: CAAPVRDTQYF. The DNA for the CDR3 is TGCGCCGCCCCGGTCCGCGATACGCAGTATTTT.

V and J are TRBV4-1 and TRBJ2-4; 8 nucleotides align to TRBD2. V dropped 0 bases and J dropped 8; count of bases not matched to a gene: 12. Looked up from germline, CDR1 is MGHRA and CDR2 is YSYEKL. The CDR3 has 17 residues. The DNA of the CDR3 is TGCGCCAGCAGCCAAGAGAGGGGCGGGGGGCTCAGACACATTCAGTACTTC. Amino acid sequence: CASSQERGGGLRHIQYF.

This chain joins TRBV5-5 and TRBJ1-3, with D maybe TRBD1 (5 bases). The V end lost 4 bases, the J end lost 0 bases, and 11 bases lay between the germline ends. Germline values: CDR1 SGHKS, CDR2 YYEKEE (reference sequence). This CDR3 comprises 15 residues. The CDR3 sequence: CASSTMGGSGNTIYF. The CDR3 bases are TGTGCCAGCAGCACTATGGGGGGCTCTGGAAACACCATATATTTT.

This clone has a single count. The chain links TRBV29-1 to TRBJ2-7; 11 nucleotides agree with TRBD1. The CDR3 is 13 amino acids. V was clipped by 6 bases and J by 0 bases; unmatched bases: 1. CDR1 is SQVTM and CDR2 is ANQGSEA in the germline V gene. The DNA for the CDR3 is TGCAGCGTGGGACAGGGGGGCTCCTACGAGCAGTACTTC. This encodes CSVGQGGSYEQYF.

The J gene is TRBJ2-7, the V gene TRBV4-2, with TRBD2 identical over 12 bases. V dropped 3 bases and J dropped 4; count of bases not matched to a gene: 7. The V gene's germline CDR1 is LGHNA and CDR2 YNFKEQ. This CDR3 comprises 16 residues. This CDR3 reads CASSHNLAGGLYEQYF. CDR3 in DNA: TGTGCCAGCAGCCATAACCTAGCGGGGGGGCTATACGAGCAGTACTTC.

The rearrangement uses TRBV4-1 and TRBJ2-5, with D maybe TRBD1 (6 bases). The V gene's germline CDR1 is MGHRA and CDR2 YSYEKL. The V gene lost 2 bases and the J gene lost 2 bases, with 15 bases spanning the gap. The CDR3 sequence is 16 residues long. The CDR3 loop reads CASSQQGKRGQETQYF. The DNA of the CDR3 is TGCGCCAGCAGCCAACAGGGGAAAAGGGGGCAAGAGACCCAGTACTTC.

The V gene is TRBV14, the J gene TRBJ1-3; 10 bases line up with TRBD1. This CDR3 contains 18 residues. V shed 2 bases, J shed 2 bases, and the junction held 9 bases outside the gene matches. The V gene's germline CDR1 is SGHDN and CDR2 FVKESK. The DNA for the CDR3 is TGTGCCAGCAGCCAAAATTTTCGACAGGGGGCGACTGGAAACACCATATATTTT. Translating gives CASSQNFRQGATGNTIYF.

This sequence joins TRBV2 and TRBJ2-7; TRBD2 agrees at 7 bases. The CDR3 is 14 amino acids. Per germline, CDR1 SNHLY and CDR2 FYNNEI. Germline trimming cut 2 bases from V and 4 bases from J; bases unmatched to any gene: 5. The chain's CDR3 is CASSEQGGGYEQYF. DNA for the CDR3: TGTGCCAGCAGTGAACAGGGCGGGGGTTACGAGCAGTACTTC.

CDR3 sequence reads: CASSQGQGPTDTQYF. CDR3 in DNA: TGCGCCAGCAGCCAAGGACAGGGGCCCACAGATACGCAGTATTTT. The chain recombines TRBV4-1 with TRBJ2-3, with 8 bases aligning to TRBD1. From germline, CDR1 is MGHRA and CDR2 YSYEKL. The CDR3 spans 15 residues. The V and J ends lost 1 base and 2 bases, in that order; junction bases with no gene match: 2.